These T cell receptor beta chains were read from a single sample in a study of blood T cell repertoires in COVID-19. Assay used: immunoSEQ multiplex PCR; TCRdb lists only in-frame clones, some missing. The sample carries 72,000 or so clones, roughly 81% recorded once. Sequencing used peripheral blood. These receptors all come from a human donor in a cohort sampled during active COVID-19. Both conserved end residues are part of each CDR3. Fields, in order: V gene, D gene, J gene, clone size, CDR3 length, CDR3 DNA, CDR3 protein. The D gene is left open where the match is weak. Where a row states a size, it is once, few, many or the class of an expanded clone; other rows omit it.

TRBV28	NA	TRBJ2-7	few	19	TGTGCCAGCAGTCATGTAGTAGGGGAAATGATCGAGAGCTCCTACGAGCAGTACTTC	CASSHVVGEMIESSYEQYF
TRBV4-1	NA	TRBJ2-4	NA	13	TGCGCCAGCAGCCAAGAGGGAGGGGGACAAGAGTACTTC	CASSQEGGGQEYF
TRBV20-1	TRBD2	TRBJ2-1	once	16	TGCAGTGCTAGTATTGTGGGAGGGCTATCCTACAATGAGCAGTTCTTC	CSASIVGGLSYNEQFF
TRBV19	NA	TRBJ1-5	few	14	TGTGCCAGTAGGAGGGATCAGGTTGCCCAGCCCCAGCATTTT	CASRRDQVAQPQHF
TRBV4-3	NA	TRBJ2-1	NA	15	TGCGCCAGCAGCCAACCACAAAGCGCCTACAATGAGCAGTTCTTC	CASSQPQSAYNEQFF
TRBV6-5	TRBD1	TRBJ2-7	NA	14	TGTGCCAGCAGACCGGGACAGGGGGGTTCCGAGCAGTACTTC	CASRPGQGGSEQYF
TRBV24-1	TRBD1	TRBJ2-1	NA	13	TGTGCCACCAGGGGACAGGGGATCAATGAGCAGTTCTTC	CATRGQGINEQFF
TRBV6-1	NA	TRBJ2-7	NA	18	TGTGCCAGCAGTGAAAAGGTTGGCGGGCAGGTCCCAACCCACGAGCAGTACTTC	CASSEKVGGQVPTHEQYF
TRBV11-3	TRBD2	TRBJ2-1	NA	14	TGTGCCAGCAGCTTAACCGGGACTAGCAATGAGCAGTTCTTC	CASSLTGTSNEQFF
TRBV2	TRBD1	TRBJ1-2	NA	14	TGTGCCAGCAGGTCAACAGGGGCGACCTATGGCTACACCTTC	CASRSTGATYGYTF
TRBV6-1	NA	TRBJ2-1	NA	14	TGTGCCAGCAGTGAGTTTCCCGAACGGGATGAGCAGTTCTTC	CASSEFPERDEQFF
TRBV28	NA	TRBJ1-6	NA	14	TGTGCCAGCAGTTTAGAGGCCACTAATTCACCCCTCCACTTT	CASSLEATNSPLHF
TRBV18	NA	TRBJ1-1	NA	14	TGTGCCAGCTCACCAGGCGGGTCCGGCACTGAAGCTTTCTTT	CASSPGGSGTEAFF
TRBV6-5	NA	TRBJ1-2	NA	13	TGTGCCAGCAGCCCGGACAGCTACTATGGCTACACCTTC	CASSPDSYYGYTF
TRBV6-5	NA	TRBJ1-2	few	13	TGTGCCAGCAGCCCGGGAGCTAACTATGGCTACACCTTC	CASSPGANYGYTF
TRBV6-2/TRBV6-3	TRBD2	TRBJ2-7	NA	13	TGTGCCAGCAGTCAGCGGGAGAGCGACGAGCAGTACTTC	CASSQRESDEQYF